A selection of T cell receptor beta chains follows, all from one sample in a study of graft-versus-host responses after intestinal transplantation. Here immunoSEQ multiplex PCR was the method, and the copy in TCRdb shows in-frame clones only, minus some. The sample holds thousands of clones, around 65% seen once. The source was ileum tissue, collected roughly 50 days after transplant. These receptors were taken from a human patient who received an intestinal transplant, so some T cells may come from the graft donor. Each CDR3 is given with its conserved first and last residue. A D gene is named only where the DNA matches it firmly. Expanded clones get a size class; other rows say once, few or many, or leave the size out.

clone_size | d_call | j_call | v_call | cdr3_nt | cdr3_aa
once | TRBD1 | TRBJ2-5 | TRBV2 | TGTGCCAGCAGTGGGGACAGGGTAGAGACCCAGTACTTC | CASSGDRVETQYF
few | TRBD2 | TRBJ2-5 | TRBV7-2 | TGTGCCAGCAGCTTTGGGATCGGGGGGGCAGGGGAGACCCAGTACTTC | CASSFGIGGAGETQYF
NA | NA | TRBJ2-5 | TRBV10-3 | TGTGCCATCAGTGAGTCGGAGGGGGGGCAGACCCAGTACTTC | CAISESEGGQTQYF
NA | NA | TRBJ1-2 | TRBV19 | TGTGCCAGTAGTATCAGACAGGCGGTCACCTATGGCTACACCTTC | CASSIRQAVTYGYTF
once | NA | TRBJ2-5 | TRBV28 | TGTGCCAGCAGTTTACTAGGCGTCCAAGAGACCCAGTACTTC | CASSLLGVQETQYF
few | TRBD1 | TRBJ1-6 | TRBV10-3 | TGTGCCATCAAACAAGGTGGGACAGGGGGCTTATCACCCCTCCACTTT | CAIKQGGTGGLSPLHF
NA | TRBD1 | TRBJ1-4 | TRBV30 | TGTGCCTGGAGTGGGGGGAGGACAGGGGATGAAAAACTGTTTTTT | CAWSGGRTGDEKLFF
NA | NA | TRBJ2-3 | TRBV2 | TGTGCCAGCGGCAGACAGGAAAGCACAGATACGCAGTATTTT | CASGRQESTDTQYF
NA | NA | TRBJ1-2 | TRBV14 | TGTGCCAGCAGCCAAATCGGGACACTGTATGGCTACACCTTC | CASSQIGTLYGYTF
NA | TRBD2 | TRBJ2-1 | TRBV2 | TGTGCCAGCAGTGCTAGCGGTGGGGGGGATGAGCAGTTCTTC | CASSASGGGDEQFF
NA | TRBD2 | TRBJ2-5 | TRBV9 | TGTGCCAGCAGCGCGAGCGGGGGGGCCTACGAGACCCAGTACTTC | CASSASGGAYETQYF
NA | TRBD2 | TRBJ2-1 | TRBV29-1 | TGCAGCGTTGACGGGGGGGACCATTACAATGAGCAGTTCTTC | CSVDGGDHYNEQFF
NA | TRBD2 | TRBJ2-5 | TRBV5-1 | TGCGCCAGCAGCACGGAACTAGCGGGGGGGGAGACCCAGTACTTC | CASSTELAGGETQYF
NA | NA | TRBJ1-5 | TRBV18 | TGTGCCAGCTCAGACAGGAATCAGCCCCAGCATTTT | CASSDRNQPQHF
NA | NA | TRBJ1-2 | TRBV19 | TGTGCCAGTAGTATCGGGGGAGGCTACACCTTC | CASSIGGGYTF
NA | TRBD2 | TRBJ2-2 | TRBV6-1 | TGTGCCAGCACACTAGCGGGGGACACCGGGGAGCTGTTTTTT | CASTLAGDTGELFF
few | NA | TRBJ1-4 | TRBV2 | TGTGCCAGCAGTGAACCAGGAAGAACTAATGAAAAACTGTTTTTT | CASSEPGRTNEKLFF
NA | TRBD1 | TRBJ2-3 | TRBV4-1 | TGCGCCAGCAGTCCGTCTCAAAGCCGGGACAGCCGCACAGATACGCAGTATTTT | CASSPSQSRDSRTDTQYF
NA | NA | TRBJ1-1 | TRBV4-1 | TGCGCCAGCAGCCACCCAAGGGGCAGCTTGGGCACTGAAGCTTTCTTT | CASSHPRGSLGTEAFF
NA | NA | TRBJ2-1 | TRBV7-2 | TGTGCCAGCAGCCACTCTGCGGGGGCTTACAATGAGCAGTTCTTC | CASSHSAGAYNEQFF
NA | TRBD2 | TRBJ2-3 | TRBV7-3 | TGTGCCAGCAGCCCCCTCCAGCGGGGGGGCTCAGATACGCAGTATTTT | CASSPLQRGGSDTQYF
NA | TRBD2 | TRBJ2-1 | TRBV4-2 | TGTGCCAGCAGCCAAGAACTAGCGGGGGGGCCTTACAATGAGCAGTTCTTC | CASSQELAGGPYNEQFF
NA | NA | TRBJ1-4 | TRBV2 | TGTGCCAGCAGTGCAAGGGGAGGGGAGAAACTGTTTTTT | CASSARGGEKLFF
NA | NA | TRBJ2-2 | TRBV6-5 | TGTGCCAGCGCTGAGGAGGAGGAGCTGTTTTTT | CASAEEEELFF